This entry concerns a single TCR beta chain. Its specificity is not known. This entry belongs to a study of blood T cells in healthy people across ages. Study as a whole: About one barcoded beta molecule per two T cells was the capture yield of template switching.

PCR was performed a second time for roughly 7 to 12 cycles using a sample-barcoded 5' primer and a J-beta primer mix. Each cDNA was tagged by a template-switch adaptor containing 12 random nucleotides. TCRdb recomputed calls from the 5' RACE reads with MiXCR, one row per CDR3 protein. Of 870,000 or so distinct CDR3 sequences in the sample, less than 35% were seen once. The germline CDR1 and CDR2 sequences are SQVTM and ANQGSEA. The CDR3 runs to 13 residues. The V end was cut by 4 bases, the J end by 2 bases, with 10 bases between. The study's findings and limits: Age brought a roughly linear fall in TCR beta diversity measured per million T cells.

The clonotype comes from a woman aged 80 or over in good health. The sequenced material came from blood. The genes are TRBV29-1 and TRBJ2-3, with D hard to call. CDR3 amino acids: CSVAGILTDTQYF. DNA for the CDR3: TGCAGCGTTGCTGGGATACTCACAGATACGCAGTATTTT.